The sequence of this TCR beta chain was determined in a study of T cells in localized non-small cell lung cancer. The V end lost 4 bases, the J end lost 9 bases, and 13 bases lay between the germline ends. The CDR3 contains 13 residues. Per germline, CDR1 SNHLY and CDR2 FYNNEI. With respect to this clone: Its antigen remains unknown.

Repertoires were generated with immunoSEQ multiplex PCR, while TCRdb's copy carries only in-frame clones and drops some. The sample lists 1,500 or so clones, over 20% seen once, with approximately 19% in the top ten. Notes on the study in general: With higher T cell density in blood came longer overall survival. Sequencing covered just one tumor region, so heterogeneity cannot be ruled out. There were a median around 53 of the top 100 tumor clones appearing in adjacent lung.

The TCR sequence derives from a male donor aged 60 or over with stage II squamous cell lung carcinoma. This chain uses TRBV2 with TRBJ2-1; D possibly matches TRBD1 or TRBD2 (5 bases each). The sample here was lung tumor tissue, taken before any cancer treatment. The CDR3 here is CASSGDGLSEQFF. As DNA, the CDR3 is TGTGCCAGCAGTGGGGACGGCCTGAGTGAGCAGTTCTTC.